This is a list of T cell receptor beta chains from one sample in a study of cytomegalovirus exposure and HLA in healthy donors. Here immunoSEQ multiplex PCR was the method, and the copy in TCRdb shows in-frame clones only, minus some. The sample comprises some 130,000 clones, roughly 90% of which are singletons, and 2.9% rests with the top ten. The sequenced sample was PBMCs. The source of these receptors is a man younger than 35 in good health and CMV-seronegative. Both conserved end residues are part of each CDR3. A D gene is named only where the DNA matches it firmly. Size is omitted from some rows. Given values are once, few, many or a class for expanded clones.

>TRBJ2-7|TRBV7-2|NA|TRBD1
CASSLVFWGQDSYEQYF
TGTGCCAGCAGCTTAGTCTTTTGGGGACAGGACTCCTACGAGCAGTACTTC
>TRBJ1-5|TRBV18|once|TRBD1
CASSSQGAGMSNQPQHF
TGTGCCAGCTCATCACAGGGGGCTGGGATGAGCAATCAGCCCCAGCATTTT
>TRBJ2-7|TRBV2|NA|NA
CASSERARAAVGQGGNEQYF
TGTGCCAGCAGTGAAAGGGCGCGGGCCGCTGTCGGACAGGGAGGGAACGAGCAGTACTTC
>TRBJ2-1|TRBV7-6|once|NA
CASSQRVGEQFF
TGTGCCAGCAGCCAGAGGGTGGGCGAGCAGTTCTTC
>TRBJ2-7|TRBV7-2|NA|NA
CASSLTGYEQYF
TGTGCCAGCAGCTTAACAGGATACGAGCAGTACTTC
>TRBJ2-1|TRBV6-4|NA|NA
CASSDPSANEQFF
TGTGCCAGCAGTGACCCCTCCGCGAATGAGCAGTTCTTC
>TRBJ2-1|TRBV7-2|NA|TRBD2
CASSPTQRGNNEQFF
TGTGCCAGCAGCCCGACCCAGCGGGGTAACAATGAGCAGTTCTTC
>TRBJ1-1|TRBV7-8|NA|NA
CASSLVGGLGTEAFF
TGTGCCAGCAGCTTAGTCGGGGGGTTGGGCACTGAAGCTTTCTTT
>TRBJ1-2|TRBV12-5|NA|NA
CASGLVPENYGYTF
TGTGCTAGTGGTTTGGTTCCAGAAAACTATGGCTACACCTTC
>TRBJ2-1|TRBV30|few|TRBD1
CAWSVPGQGGFYNEQFF
TGTGCCTGGAGTGTTCCCGGACAGGGGGGTTTCTACAATGAGCAGTTCTTC
>TRBJ1-1|TRBV30|NA|NA
CAWRTTANTEAFF
TGTGCCTGGAGGACGACAGCGAACACTGAAGCTTTCTTT
>TRBJ1-6|TRBV5-6|NA|NA
CASSLARNSPLHF
TGTGCCAGCAGCTTGGCCAGGAATTCACCCCTCCACTTT
>TRBJ1-4|TRBV28|NA|TRBD1
CASSPTGQVSEKLFF
TGTGCCAGCAGTCCAACCGGACAGGTTTCGGAAAAACTGTTTTTT
>TRBJ2-1|TRBV5-8|NA|TRBD2
CASSLSMAGGLYNEQFF
TGTGCCAGCAGCTTGAGTATGGCGGGGGGACTCTACAATGAGCAGTTCTTC
>TRBJ2-7|TRBV5-1|NA|TRBD1
CASSLGGQEIYEQYF
TGCGCCAGCAGCTTGGGCGGACAGGAAATCTACGAGCAGTACTTC
>TRBJ1-2|TRBV7-2|NA|NA
CASSLGGRGSGYTF
TGTGCCAGCAGCTTAGGTGGCAGGGGATCTGGCTACACCTTC
>TRBJ2-5|TRBV2|few|TRBD1
CASKPTGGETQYF
TGTGCCAGCAAACCAACAGGGGGGGAGACCCAGTACTTC
>TRBJ2-5|TRBV9|NA|NA
CASSAPGETQYF
TGTGCCAGCAGCGCCCCAGGGGAGACCCAGTACTTC